The 20 T cell receptor beta chains in this list originate from one sample, sequenced in a study of cytomegalovirus exposure and HLA in healthy donors. TCRdb keeps only in-frame clones here, not all; method: immunoSEQ multiplex PCR. The sample carries a few hundred thousand clones, over 80% recorded once. The sequenced sample consisted of PBMCs. The receptors shown here come from a woman under 40 in good health and CMV-seropositive.

The chain has TRBV5-1 and TRBJ2-4; 16 bases align to TRBD2. The V gene end was trimmed by 3 bases and the J gene end by 6 bases; junction bases not matched to a gene: 9. This CDR3 is 18 amino acids long. Germline V gives CDR1 SGHRS, CDR2 YFSETQ. The CDR3 DNA follows: TGCGCCAGCAGCTCCGGAGGGACTAGCGGGAGGGACGGAAACATTCAGTACTTC. The encoded protein is CASSSGGTSGRDGNIQYF.

V usage is TRBV2 and J usage is TRBJ2-3; no definite D call. The germline V and J ends were trimmed by 8 bases and 0 bases, with 12 bases remaining between them. The CDR3 consists of 14 residues. CDR1 and CDR2 from the germline V gene are SNHLY and FYNNEI. The CDR3 region is CASGASISTDTQYF. The DNA of the CDR3 is TGTGCCAGCGGAGCTTCCATCAGCACAGATACGCAGTATTTT.

Only one count was recorded for this clone. The chain couples TRBV27 to TRBJ1-1, with a weak D call TRBD1 (6 bases). Germline CDR1 reads MNHEY; CDR2 reads SMNVEV (reference sequence). There are 14 residues in the CDR3. V gave up 7 bases and J gave up 5 bases, with 17 bases separating them. The CDR3 DNA reads as TGTGCCAGCAAAAGATGGGGGGGCGAAACTGAAGCTTTCTTT. Its translation is CASKRWGGETEAFF.

Turning to this clone: This specimen includes other DNA sequences encoding the same CDR3. This chain uses TRBV6-5 with TRBJ2-7, with 7 positions matching TRBD1. J gave up 3 bases and V 0 bases, and 2 bases lay outside the gene matches. Germline loops: CDR1 MNHEY, CDR2 SVGAGI. The CDR3 consists of 14 residues. In DNA form, the CDR3 reads TGTGCCAGCAGTTACTCCAGGGACAGCTACGAGCAGTACTTC. Translation gives CASSYSRDSYEQYF.

The chain links TRBV14 to TRBJ2-5; 8 bases fit TRBD1. There are 16 residues in the CDR3. Per germline, CDR1 SGHDN and CDR2 FVKESK. The V and J ends lost 4 bases and 4 bases, in that order; junction bases with no gene match: 11. The CDR3 loop is CASSPPPTGESETQYF. The CDR3 DNA reads TGTGCCAGCAGCCCGCCTCCGACAGGGGAATCAGAGACCCAGTACTTC.

V usage is TRBV18 and J usage is TRBJ2-7; D uncertain. CDR3 length equals 11 residues. Germline V lookup: CDR1 KGHSH, CDR2 LQKENI. Between the trimmed V and J ends, which lost 1 base and 5 bases, there was a span of 3 bases. CDR3 DNA: TGTGCCAGCTCACCACAGGACGAGCAGTACTTC. Translated: CASSPQDEQYF.

This clone was detected only once. The rearrangement uses TRBV2 and TRBJ2-3; maybe TRBD1 (5 bases). CDR3 length: 16 residues. Trimming took off 5 bases at V and 3 bases at J, with 18 bases between the two ends. Germline V gene sequence: CDR1 SNHLY, CDR2 FYNNEI. The CDR3 region has the DNA TGTGCCAGCAGTCTGGGGTGGGGCCCATCAACAGATACGCAGTATTTT. This gives the protein CASSLGWGPSTDTQYF.

V is TRBV5-1 and J is TRBJ1-5, with TRBD1 matching over 7 bases. V lost 5 bases, J lost 3 bases, and 5 bases stayed unmatched. CDR3 length equals 14 residues. The V gene's germline CDR1 is SGHRS and CDR2 YFSETQ. CDR3 sequence (DNA): TGCGCCAGCAGATCCGGGACAGACAATCAGCCCCAGCATTTT. Residues: CASRSGTDNQPQHF.

The gene calls are TRBV7-3 and TRBJ2-1, with 7 nucleotides matching TRBD1. The V segment lost 5 bases and the J segment 2 bases; nucleotides outside the gene matches: 6. The V gene's germline CDR1 is SGHTA and CDR2 FQGTGA. There are 15 residues in the CDR3. CDR3 sequence (DNA): TGTGCCAGCAGCACAGGGGTAGGGCCCTACAATGAGCAGTTCTTC. Protein product: CASSTGVGPYNEQFF.

The V gene is TRBV5-1, the J gene TRBJ1-4, with D possibly TRBD1 on 5 matching bases. The V and J ends lost 2 bases and 0 bases respectively, with 14 bases between them. Germline CDR1 and CDR2: SGHRS and YFSETQ. The CDR3 spans 17 residues. This chain's CDR3 is CASSFEWDGPTNEKLFF. CDR3 nucleotide sequence: TGCGCCAGCAGCTTCGAATGGGACGGTCCAACTAATGAAAAACTGTTTTTT.

In this sample, this clone turned up a few times. The genes are TRBV4-1 and TRBJ2-7; 7 bases fit TRBD2. Trimming cost V 2 bases and J 2 bases; bases outside gene matches: 3. This CDR3 is 14 amino acids long. Germline V gives CDR1 MGHRA, CDR2 YSYEKL. Here the CDR3 reads CASSQLGLAYEQYF. CDR3 DNA sequence: TGCGCCAGCAGCCAACTTGGACTAGCCTACGAGCAGTACTTC.

This chain links TRBV28 with TRBJ1-2; D is possibly TRBD1 (5 bases). Trimming took 6 bases from V and 5 from J, leaving 22 bases between them. The CDR3 totals 16 residues. The germline CDR1 and CDR2 sequences are MDHEN and SYDVKM. As DNA, the CDR3 is TGTGCCAGCAGAAGCCCCGGCCCGGGGACTTGGTATGGCTACACCTTC. Protein product: CASRSPGPGTWYGYTF.

Turning to this clone: Different DNA sequences within this sample yield the same CDR3. V is TRBV5-1 and J is TRBJ1-1; TRBD1 aligns across 7 bases. V lost 2 bases to trimming and J lost 3 bases; unmatched junction nucleotides: 1. The germline V gene encodes CDR1 SGHRS and CDR2 YFSETQ. The CDR3 loop spans 13 amino acids. CDR3 amino acids: CASSLDRDTEAFF. CDR3 DNA sequence: TGCGCCAGCAGCTTAGACAGGGACACTGAAGCTTTCTTT. Together with reference TRBV5-1 and TRBJ1-1, the CDR3 gives the full variable domain: KAGVTQTPRYLIKTRGQQVTLSCSPISGHRSVSWYQQTPGQGLQFLFEYFSETQRNKGNFPGRFSGRQFSNSRSEMNVSTLELGDSALYLCASSLDRDTEAFFGQGTRLTVV.

V is TRBV2 and J is TRBJ2-3, with TRBD2 matching over 9 bases. Germline assignment: CDR1 SNHLY and CDR2 FYNNEI. The CDR3 is made up of 15 amino acids. With 4 bases clipped from V and 4 bases from J, the junction kept 6 bases outside the gene matches. The CDR3 is CASSVEREVSDTQYF. CDR3 sequence (DNA): TGTGCCAGCAGTGTCGAGCGGGAGGTGTCAGATACGCAGTATTTT.

This clone has only one observation. The chain uses TRBV30 and TRBJ2-3; tentatively, D is TRBD2 (5 bases). Looked up from germline, CDR1 is GTSNPN and CDR2 is SVGIG (reference sequence). The CDR3 has 12 amino acids. Trimming took off 3 bases at V and 5 bases at J, with 9 bases between the two ends. CDR3: CAWRLGVDTQYF. The CDR3 DNA follows: TGTGCCTGGAGACTGGGAGTAGATACGCAGTATTTT. Full variable domain (missing parts from reference TRBV30 and TRBJ2-3): SQTIHQWPATLVQPVGSPLSLECTVEGTSNPNLYWYRQAAGRGLQLLFYSVGIGQISSEVPQNLSASRPQDRQFILSSKKLLLSDSGFYLCAWRLGVDTQYFGPGTRLTVL.

Note on this clone: The sample contains more than one DNA sequence encoding this CDR3. This chain joins TRBV27 and TRBJ2-7; 9 positions match TRBD1. CDR1 is MNHEY and CDR2 is SMNVEV in the germline V gene (reference sequence). V lost 3 bases to trimming and J lost 4 bases; unmatched junction nucleotides: 1. The CDR3 has 13 residues. Here the CDR3 DNA reads TGTGCCAGCAGTTTCGGGACAGGGTACGAGCAGTACTTC. Encoded protein: CASSFGTGYEQYF.

This sequence joins TRBV29-1 and TRBJ2-2; the D call may be TRBD1 or TRBD2 (5 bases each). The CDR3 consists of 16 residues. V was shortened by 3 bases and J by 0 bases, with 14 bases between the two germline ends. The germline CDR1 and CDR2 sequences are SQVTM and ANQGSEA. The CDR3: CSVDPTGGTNTGELFF. The CDR3 DNA reads TGCAGCGTTGATCCGACTGGGGGAACGAACACCGGGGAGCTGTTTTTT.

This clone was seen just once. As DNA, the CDR3 is TGTGCCAGCAGTGACAGCGGGAGGGCCTCAGATACGCAGTATTTT. It codes for CASSDSGRASDTQYF. This sequence joins TRBV25-1 and TRBJ2-3, with 10 bases lining up with TRBD2. From germline, CDR1 is MGHDK and CDR2 SYGVNS. The CDR3 consists of 15 residues. Unmatched junction bases numbered 4, after V lost 3 bases and J lost 4 bases.

This clone appeared a few times. The chain combines TRBV13 with TRBJ2-7; D is unresolved. This CDR3 is 11 amino acids long. V shed 0 bases and J shed 5 bases, with 2 bases lying between them. Germline V CDR1 and CDR2: PRHDT, FYEKMQ (reference sequence). In DNA, the CDR3 is TGTGCCAGCAGCTTAGGGAACGAGCAGTACTTC. Its protein product is CASSLGNEQYF.

V usage is TRBV11-2 and J usage is TRBJ2-7, with TRBD2 matching over 8 bases. The CDR3 consists of 16 residues. From germline, CDR1 is SGHAT and CDR2 FQNNGV. After removal of 1 base from V and 2 bases from J, the junction contained 7 bases not matched to a gene. The CDR3 DNA follows: TGTGCCAGCAGCTTAGCCACTAGCGGATTTACCTACGAGCAGTACTTC. Protein sequence: CASSLATSGFTYEQYF.